The source of this T cell receptor (beta chain) is a study of regulatory T cells in long-lasting Graves disease. Assembly of TCR beta libraries relied on iRepertoire HTBI primers together with Arm-PCR of CDR3 regions. MiXCR, run by TCRdb on the multiplex PCR reads, gives a single entry per CDR3 protein. This table has 530,000 or so distinct CDR3 sequences, about 13% appearing once. This clonotype has at least ten counts. Germline CDR1 SGHRS, CDR2 YFSETQ. This CDR3 has 16 amino acids. V was clipped by 0 bases and J by 8 bases; unmatched bases: 8. Indicated time point: newly diagnosed GD, antithyroid drugs for less than 3 months. RNA from PBMCs was the source of the TCR library. These data also featured in a second study, about T cells in Graves' hyperthyroidism and ophthalmopathy.

The clonotype was recovered from a young man with Graves disease. This chain uses TRBV5-1 with TRBJ2-1, with 10 nucleotides matching TRBD2. The sequencing here drew on peripheral blood mononuclear cells (PBMCs), taken at new diagnosis, from a patient treated with antithyroid drugs. CDR3 nucleotide sequence: TGCGCCAGCAGCTTGGGTTCTAGCGGGAGTTCGGATGAGCAGTTCTTC. Its protein is CASSLGSSGSSDEQFF.